This TCR beta chain was sequenced in a study of T cells in Graves' hyperthyroidism and ophthalmopathy. Study conclusions and caveats: A model of 13 V-J pairs discriminated ophthalmopathy from stable hyperthyroidism.

This clonotype has a handful of counts. The antigen is undetermined. Each 10 ml fresh peripheral blood draw supplied the PBMCs. Researchers amplified the TCR beta CDR3 regions from RNA transcripts. During a first-round RT-PCR of the TCR CDR3, the HTBI primer set was used. TCRdb recomputed calls from the multiplex PCR reads with MiXCR, one row per CDR3 protein. This sample yields around 700,000 distinct CDR3 sequences, of which approximately 18% are seen a single time; over 15% belongs to the top ten. This CDR3 has 15 amino acids. Per the germline V gene, CDR1 is MRHNA and CDR2 is SNTAGT. V lost 3 bases and J 1 base, leaving 12 bases between the germline ends.

Sample: blood. The chain couples TRBV6-4 to TRBJ1-2; D perhaps matches TRBD1 (6 bases). The clonotype was recovered from a woman aged 45-65 years with Graves' hyperthyroidism that later progressed to Graves' ophthalmopathy. For the CDR3, the DNA is TGTGCCAGCAGTGATCCCAGGGGTGGTAACTATGGCTACACCTTC. The encoded protein is CASSDPRGGNYGYTF.